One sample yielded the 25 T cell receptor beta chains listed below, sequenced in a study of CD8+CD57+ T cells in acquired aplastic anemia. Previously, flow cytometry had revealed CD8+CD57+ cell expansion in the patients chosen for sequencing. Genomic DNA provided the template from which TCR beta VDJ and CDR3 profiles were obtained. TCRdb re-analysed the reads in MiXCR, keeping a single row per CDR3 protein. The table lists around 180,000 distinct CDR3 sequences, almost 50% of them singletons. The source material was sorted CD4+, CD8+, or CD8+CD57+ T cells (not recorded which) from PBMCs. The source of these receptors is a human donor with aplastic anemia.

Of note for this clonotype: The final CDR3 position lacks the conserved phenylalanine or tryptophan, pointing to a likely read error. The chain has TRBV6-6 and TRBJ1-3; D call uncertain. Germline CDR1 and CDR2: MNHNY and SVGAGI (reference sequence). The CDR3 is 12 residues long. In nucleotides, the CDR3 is TGTGCCAGCCTAGGCTCTGGAATCACCATATATCTT. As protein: CASLGSGITIYL.

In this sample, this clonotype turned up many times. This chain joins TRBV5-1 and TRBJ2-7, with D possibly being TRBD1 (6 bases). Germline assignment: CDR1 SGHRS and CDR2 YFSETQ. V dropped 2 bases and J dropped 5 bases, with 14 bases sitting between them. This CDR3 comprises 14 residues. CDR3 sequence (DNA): TGCGCCAGCAGCTTTGAACAGGGACGTAACGAGCAGTACTTC. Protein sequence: CASSFEQGRNEQYF.

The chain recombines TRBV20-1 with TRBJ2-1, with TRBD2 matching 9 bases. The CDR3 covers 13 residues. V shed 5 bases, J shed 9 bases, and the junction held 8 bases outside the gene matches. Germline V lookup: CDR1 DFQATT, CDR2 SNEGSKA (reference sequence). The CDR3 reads CSAGPSGTGEQFF. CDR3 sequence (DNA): TGCAGTGCTGGGCCTAGCGGGACCGGTGAGCAGTTCTTC.

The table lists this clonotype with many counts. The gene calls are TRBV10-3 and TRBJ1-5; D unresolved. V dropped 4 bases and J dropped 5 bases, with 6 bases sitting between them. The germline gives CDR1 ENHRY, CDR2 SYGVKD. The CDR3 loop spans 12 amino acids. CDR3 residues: CAISAGDQPQHF. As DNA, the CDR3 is TGTGCCATCAGTGCCGGGGATCAGCCCCAGCATTTT.

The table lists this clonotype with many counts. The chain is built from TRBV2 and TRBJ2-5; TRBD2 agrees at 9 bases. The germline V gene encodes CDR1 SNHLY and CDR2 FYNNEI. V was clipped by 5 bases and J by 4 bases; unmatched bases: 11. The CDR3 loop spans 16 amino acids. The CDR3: CASSRTTSGGGETQYF. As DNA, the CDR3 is TGTGCCAGCAGTCGAACGACTAGCGGAGGTGGAGAGACCCAGTACTTC.

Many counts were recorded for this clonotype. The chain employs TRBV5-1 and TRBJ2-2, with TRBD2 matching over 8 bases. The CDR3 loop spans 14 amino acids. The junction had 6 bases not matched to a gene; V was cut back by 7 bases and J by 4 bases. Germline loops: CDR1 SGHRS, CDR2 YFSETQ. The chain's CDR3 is CASGTSGGTGELFF. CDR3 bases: TGCGCCAGCGGAACGAGCGGGGGCACCGGGGAGCTGTTTTTT.

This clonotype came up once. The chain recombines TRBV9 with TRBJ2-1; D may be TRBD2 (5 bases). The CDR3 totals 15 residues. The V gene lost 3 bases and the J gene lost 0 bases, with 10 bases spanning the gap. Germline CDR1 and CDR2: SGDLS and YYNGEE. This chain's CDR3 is CASSARGSSYNEQFF. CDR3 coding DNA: TGTGCCAGCAGCGCCCGGGGAAGCTCCTACAATGAGCAGTTCTTC.

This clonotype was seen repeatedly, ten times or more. CDR3 in amino acids: CASSPLAGGQSPLHF. The CDR3 DNA follows: TGTGCCAGCAGCCCCCTCGCCGGGGGCCAATCACCCCTCCACTTT. This rearrangement joins TRBV3-1 to TRBJ1-6, with a weak D call TRBD1 (6 bases). The CDR3 runs to 15 residues. In germline, CDR1 is LGHDT, CDR2 YNNKEL (reference sequence). The V gene lost 4 bases and the J gene lost 10 bases, with 17 bases spanning the gap.

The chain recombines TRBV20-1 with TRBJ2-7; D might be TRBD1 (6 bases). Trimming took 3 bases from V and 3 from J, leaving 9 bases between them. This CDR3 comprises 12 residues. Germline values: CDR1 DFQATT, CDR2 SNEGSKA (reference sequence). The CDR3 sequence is CSARGHIYEQYF. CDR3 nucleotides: TGCAGTGCTAGGGGACACATCTACGAGCAGTACTTC.

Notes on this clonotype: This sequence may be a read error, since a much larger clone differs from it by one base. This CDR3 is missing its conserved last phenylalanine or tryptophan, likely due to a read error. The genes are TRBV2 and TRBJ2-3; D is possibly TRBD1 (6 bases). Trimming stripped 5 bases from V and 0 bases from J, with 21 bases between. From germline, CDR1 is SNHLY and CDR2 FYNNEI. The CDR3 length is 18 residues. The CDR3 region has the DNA TGTGCCAGCAGTCACCAACCTCGACAGGCTTATAGCACAGATACGCAGTATCTT. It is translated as CASSHQPRQAYSTDTQYL.

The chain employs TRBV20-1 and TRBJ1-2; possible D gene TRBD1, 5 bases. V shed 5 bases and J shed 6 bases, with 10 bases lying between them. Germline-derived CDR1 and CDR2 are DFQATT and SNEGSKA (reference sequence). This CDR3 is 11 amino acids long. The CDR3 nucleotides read TGCAGTGCTGAAGACAGTGATGGCTACACCTTC. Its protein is CSAEDSDGYTF.

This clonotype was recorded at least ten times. In nucleotides, the CDR3 is TGCGCCAGCAGCTTGATTTCGGGCTCTGGGGCCAACGTCCTGACTTTC. Protein product: CASSLISGSGANVLTF. The chain has TRBV5-1 and TRBJ2-6; D not certain. The CDR3 loop spans 16 amino acids. CDR1 and CDR2 from the germline V gene are SGHRS and YFSETQ. The V end was cut by 1 base, the J end by 0 bases, with 8 bases between.

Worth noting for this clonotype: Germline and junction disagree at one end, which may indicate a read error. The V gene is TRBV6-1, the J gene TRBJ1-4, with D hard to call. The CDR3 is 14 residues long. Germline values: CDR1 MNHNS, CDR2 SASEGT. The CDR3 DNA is TGTGCCAGCAGTGAACAGCTTACTAATGTAAAACTGTTTTTT. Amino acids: CASSEQLTNVKLFF.

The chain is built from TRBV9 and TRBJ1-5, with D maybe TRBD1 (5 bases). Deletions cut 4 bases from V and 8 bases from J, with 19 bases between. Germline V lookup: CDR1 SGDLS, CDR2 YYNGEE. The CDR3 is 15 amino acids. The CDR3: CASSPSLGVKEPQHF. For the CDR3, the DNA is TGTGCCAGCAGCCCCTCGTTGGGGGTGAAGGAGCCCCAGCATTTT.

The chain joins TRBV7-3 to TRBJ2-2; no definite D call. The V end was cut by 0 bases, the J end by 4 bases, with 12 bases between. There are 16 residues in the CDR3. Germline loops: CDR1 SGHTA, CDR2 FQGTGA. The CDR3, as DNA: TGTGCCAGCAGCTTAACAGCCTTTTCTATCACCGGGGAGCTGTTTTTT. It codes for CASSLTAFSITGELFF. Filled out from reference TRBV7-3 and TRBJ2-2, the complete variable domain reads GAGVSQTPSNKVTEKGKYVELRCDPISGHTALYWYRQSLGQGPEFLIYFQGTGAADDSGLPNDRFFAVRPEGSVSTLKIQRTERGDSAVYLCASSLTAFSITGELFFGEGSRLTVL.

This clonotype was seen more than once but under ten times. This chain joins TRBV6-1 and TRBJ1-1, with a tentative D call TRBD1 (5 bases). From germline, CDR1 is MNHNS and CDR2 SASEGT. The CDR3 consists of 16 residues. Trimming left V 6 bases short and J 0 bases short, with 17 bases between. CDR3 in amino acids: CASSPWDGTVNTEAFF. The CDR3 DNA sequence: TGTGCCAGCAGCCCGTGGGACGGGACTGTGAACACTGAAGCTTTCTTT.

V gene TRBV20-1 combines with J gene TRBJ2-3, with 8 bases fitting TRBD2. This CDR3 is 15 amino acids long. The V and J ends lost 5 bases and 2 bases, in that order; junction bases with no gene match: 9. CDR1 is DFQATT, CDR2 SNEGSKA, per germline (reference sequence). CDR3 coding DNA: TGCAGTGCTCGACACGCGGGGGGCCCCACAGATACGCAGTATTTT. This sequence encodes CSARHAGGPTDTQYF.

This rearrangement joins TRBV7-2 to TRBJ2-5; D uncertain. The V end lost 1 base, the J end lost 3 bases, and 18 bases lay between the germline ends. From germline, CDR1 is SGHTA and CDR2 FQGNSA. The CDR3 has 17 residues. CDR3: CASSLDPPRHPKETQYF. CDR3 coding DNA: TGTGCCAGCAGCTTAGATCCCCCCAGGCACCCCAAAGAGACCCAGTACTTC.

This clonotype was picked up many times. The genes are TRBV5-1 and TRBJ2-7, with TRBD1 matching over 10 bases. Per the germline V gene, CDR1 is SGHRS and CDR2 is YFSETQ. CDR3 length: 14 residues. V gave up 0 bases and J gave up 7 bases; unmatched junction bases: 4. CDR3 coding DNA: TGCGCCAGCAGCTTGGCGGGACAGGGGCGAGAGCAGTACTTC. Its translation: CASSLAGQGREQYF.

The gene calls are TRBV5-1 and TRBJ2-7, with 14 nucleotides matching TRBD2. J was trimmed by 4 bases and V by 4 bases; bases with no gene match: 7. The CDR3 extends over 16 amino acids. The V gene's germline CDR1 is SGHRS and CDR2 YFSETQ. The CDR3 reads CASSPRLAGGPYEQYF. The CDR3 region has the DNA TGCGCCAGCAGCCCCCGACTAGCGGGAGGGCCGTACGAGCAGTACTTC. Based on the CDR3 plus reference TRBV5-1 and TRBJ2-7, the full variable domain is KAGVTQTPRYLIKTRGQQVTLSCSPISGHRSVSWYQQTPGQGLQFLFEYFSETQRNKGNFPGRFSGRQFSNSRSEMNVSTLELGDSALYLCASSPRLAGGPYEQYFGPGTRLTVT.

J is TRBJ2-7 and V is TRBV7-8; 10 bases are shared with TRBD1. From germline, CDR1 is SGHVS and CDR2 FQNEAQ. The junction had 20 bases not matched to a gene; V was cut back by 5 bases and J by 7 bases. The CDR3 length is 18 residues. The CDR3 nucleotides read TGTGCCAGCAGCACGACCATAGGGACAGGGGTCAGCGGGATTGAGCAGTACTTC. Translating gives CASSTTIGTGVSGIEQYF.

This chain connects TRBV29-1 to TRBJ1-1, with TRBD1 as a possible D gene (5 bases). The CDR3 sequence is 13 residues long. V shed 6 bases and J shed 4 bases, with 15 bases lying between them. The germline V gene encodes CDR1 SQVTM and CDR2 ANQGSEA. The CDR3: CSVDNAGRTEAFF. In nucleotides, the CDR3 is TGCAGCGTCGACAATGCAGGGCGCACTGAAGCTTTCTTT.

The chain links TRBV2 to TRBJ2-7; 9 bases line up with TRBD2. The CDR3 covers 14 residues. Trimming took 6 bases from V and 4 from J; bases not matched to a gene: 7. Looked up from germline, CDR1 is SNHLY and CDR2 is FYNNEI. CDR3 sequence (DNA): TGTGCCAGCAGACTTTCTGGACTAGCGTACGAGCAGTACTTC. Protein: CASRLSGLAYEQYF. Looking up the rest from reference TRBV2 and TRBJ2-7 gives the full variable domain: EPEVTQTPSHQVTQMGQEVILRCVPISNHLYFYWYRQILGQKVEFLVSFYNNEISEKSEIFDDQFSVERPDGSNFTLKIRSTKLEDSAMYFCASRLSGLAYEQYFGPGTRLTVT.

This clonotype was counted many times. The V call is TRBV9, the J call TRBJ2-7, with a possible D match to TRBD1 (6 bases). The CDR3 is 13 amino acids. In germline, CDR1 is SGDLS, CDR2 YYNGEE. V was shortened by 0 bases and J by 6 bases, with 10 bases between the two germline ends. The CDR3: CASSVVGGTEQYF. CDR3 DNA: TGTGCCAGCAGCGTAGTTGGGGGCACCGAGCAGTACTTC.

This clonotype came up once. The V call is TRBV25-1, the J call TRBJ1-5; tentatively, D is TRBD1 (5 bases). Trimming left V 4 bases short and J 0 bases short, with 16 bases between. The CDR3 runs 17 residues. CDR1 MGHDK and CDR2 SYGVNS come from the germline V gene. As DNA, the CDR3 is TGTGCCAGCAGTGCCGGGACGGACTCTTATAGCAATCAGCCCCAGCATTTT. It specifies CASSAGTDSYSNQPQHF.